Listed below are T cell receptor beta chains from one sample, sequenced in a study of blood T cell repertoires in COVID-19. Some clones are missing from TCRdb's copy, which holds only in-frame ones; the method was immunoSEQ multiplex PCR. The sample carries 40,000 to 50,000 clones, around 81% recorded once. The source material was peripheral blood. Receptors originate from a man aged 35 to 55 with active or convalescent COVID-19. Each CDR3 is given with its conserved first and last residue. A D gene is named only where the DNA matches it firmly. Some rows mark clone size as missing; the rest say once, few, many or name a class of expanded clone.

J,V,size,D,CDR3,DNA
TRBJ1-2,TRBV21-1,.,.,CASSARQDSYGYTF,TGTGCCAGCAGCGCCAGACAGGACTCCTATGGCTACACCTTC
TRBJ2-5,TRBV6-5,few,TRBD1,CASSYGTGQETQYF,TGTGCCAGCAGTTACGGGACAGGCCAAGAGACCCAGTACTTC
TRBJ2-7,TRBV28,once,.,CASSLRGLVAGEQYF,TGTGCCAGCAGTTTACGGGGACTCGTAGCTGGGGAGCAGTACTTC
TRBJ1-4,TRBV5-1,.,TRBD1,CASSQNPTGGLKEKLFF,TGCGCCAGCAGCCAAAACCCCACAGGGGGCTTGAAGGAAAAACTGTTTTTT
TRBJ2-4,TRBV5-1,few,TRBD1,CASSLPGTGKNIQYF,TGCGCCAGCAGCTTGCCCGGGACAGGGAAAAACATTCAGTACTTC
TRBJ2-7,TRBV28,.,TRBD2,CASSFPGGREQYF,TGTGCCAGCAGTTTCCCGGGGGGGCGGGAGCAGTACTTC
TRBJ2-7,TRBV28,.,TRBD2,CASTVVAAGPRLYEQYF,TGTGCCAGCACAGTAGTGGCAGCGGGGCCACGTCTATACGAGCAGTACTTC
TRBJ2-3,TRBV19,few,.,CASSTRGGNTDTQYF,TGTGCCAGTAGTACAAGGGGGGGGAATACAGATACGCAGTATTTT
TRBJ1-5,TRBV5-6,.,TRBD1,CASSYQTGASNQPQHF,TGTGCCAGCAGTTACCAAACAGGGGCTAGCAATCAGCCCCAGCATTTT
TRBJ2-7,TRBV5-5,.,.,CASSLGRGRNEQYF,TGTGCCAGCAGCCTGGGGAGGGGGCGCAACGAGCAGTACTTC
TRBJ1-1,TRBV25-1,.,TRBD1,CASTRGAGGGAFF,TGTGCCAGCACCCGGGGAGCAGGGGGCGGAGCTTTCTTT
TRBJ1-5,TRBV7-2,.,.,CASSPEGGSNQPQHF,TGTGCCAGCAGCCCCGAGGGAGGTAGCAATCAGCCCCAGCATTTT
TRBJ1-6,TRBV6-5,.,.,CASRAYRGANSPLHF,TGTGCCAGCAGGGCATATAGGGGTGCAAATTCACCCCTCCACTTT
TRBJ2-1,TRBV2,.,.,CASRPRQVSSYNEQFF,TGTGCCAGCAGACCGCGACAGGTTAGCTCCTACAATGAGCAGTTCTTC
TRBJ2-6,TRBV9,.,TRBD2,CASSVGVGGAGGLYSGANVLTF,TGTGCCAGCAGCGTAGGCGTAGGGGGAGCGGGGGGCCTCTACTCTGGGGCCAACGTCCTGACTTTC
TRBJ1-2,TRBV30,.,.,CAWSTGSFYGYTF,TGTGCCTGGAGTACCGGGTCTTTCTATGGCTACACCTTC
TRBJ1-5,TRBV2,.,TRBD1,CASSAAGTGPSRRSNQPQHF,TGTGCCAGCAGTGCCGCCGGGACAGGGCCTTCCAGGAGAAGCAATCAGCCCCAGCATTTT
TRBJ1-1,TRBV12-3/TRBV12-4,.,.,CASSSGFPEAFF,TGTGCCAGCAGTTCAGGTTTCCCTGAAGCTTTCTTT
TRBJ1-1,TRBV2,.,.,CANPRRRGTEAFF,TGTGCCAACCCACGGCGCAGGGGCACTGAAGCTTTCTTT
TRBJ2-2,TRBV6-6,.,TRBD1,CASSSPGQGATGELFF,TGTGCCAGCAGTTCCCCGGGACAGGGTGCGACCGGGGAGCTGTTTTTT
TRBJ2-1,TRBV27,.,TRBD2,CASSIGTSGSSYNEQFF,TGTGCCAGCAGTATCGGGACTAGCGGGAGCTCCTACAATGAGCAGTTCTTC
TRBJ1-1,TRBV7-2,.,.,CASSPRVRGINTEAFF,TGTGCCAGCAGCCCCAGGGTGCGTGGAATCAACACTGAAGCTTTCTTT
TRBJ1-6,TRBV7-8,few,TRBD1,CASSGTGTVNIPSPLHF,TGTGCCAGCAGTGGTACCGGGACAGTAAATATACCTTCACCCCTCCACTTT
TRBJ2-7,TRBV19,.,.,CASTGLDSYEQYF,TGTGCCAGTACAGGGCTCGACTCCTACGAGCAGTACTTC
TRBJ2-6,TRBV14,.,.,CASSQEEGRGFSGANVLTF,TGTGCCAGCAGCCAAGAAGAGGGCAGGGGTTTCTCTGGGGCCAACGTCCTGACTTTC
TRBJ2-1,TRBV5-4,.,.,CASSSGDAGRYNEQFF,TGTGCCAGCAGCTCCGGAGATGCGGGACGATACAATGAGCAGTTCTTC
TRBJ2-3,TRBV29-1,.,.,CSVEADGDTQYF,TGCAGCGTTGAAGCAGATGGCGATACGCAGTATTTT
TRBJ1-2,TRBV28,few,.,CASSFLDSKALSYGYTF,TGTGCCAGCAGTTTTCTGGACAGCAAAGCCCTTAGCTATGGCTACACCTTC
TRBJ1-2,TRBV7-9,.,TRBD1,CASSSNRDRGGYGYTF,TGTGCCAGCAGCTCAAACCGGGACAGGGGTGGCTATGGCTACACCTTC
TRBJ2-2,TRBV7-9,.,.,CASSPGTGELFF,TGTGCCAGCAGTCCCGGGACCGGGGAGCTGTTTTTT
TRBJ1-1,TRBV7-9,.,TRBD1,CASSLSRGSTEAFF,TGTGCCAGCAGCTTGTCCAGGGGGTCCACTGAAGCTTTCTTT
TRBJ2-2,TRBV24-1,once,.,CATSDPLSRELFF,TGTGCCACCAGTGATCCATTGAGCAGGGAGCTGTTTTTT
TRBJ2-1,TRBV7-9,.,.,CASSYGGRNEQFF,TGTGCCAGCAGCTACGGGGGGCGGAATGAGCAGTTCTTC
TRBJ2-1,TRBV4-3,.,TRBD2,CASRLYIGGTNNEQFF,TGCGCCAGCAGACTTTATATCGGGGGGACCAACAATGAGCAGTTCTTC
TRBJ2-5,TRBV7-9,.,.,CASSVRGTQYF,TGTGCCAGCAGCGTTAGAGGGACCCAGTACTTC
TRBJ2-3,TRBV18,.,TRBD1,CASSQGQKTDTQYF,TGTGCCAGCTCACAGGGACAGAAAACAGATACGCAGTATTTT
TRBJ1-5,TRBV5-6,.,.,CASSLGAGLANQPQHF,TGTGCCAGCAGCTTGGGGGCAGGGCTTGCCAATCAGCCCCAGCATTTT
TRBJ2-1,TRBV11-2,.,.,CASSLMAQDEQFF,TGTGCCAGCAGCTTAATGGCTCAAGATGAGCAGTTCTTC
TRBJ2-2,TRBV11-2,.,TRBD1,CASSSTGQARLTGELFF,TGTGCCAGCAGCTCCACAGGACAGGCGAGACTGACCGGGGAGCTGTTTTTT
TRBJ1-3,TRBV7-8,.,.,CASSSAGLSGNTIYF,TGTGCCAGCAGCTCGGCAGGCCTCTCTGGAAACACCATATATTTT
TRBJ2-3,TRBV7-9,.,.,CASSLNSGSTDTQYF,TGTGCCAGCAGTCTCAATAGCGGAAGCACAGATACGCAGTATTTT